These 8 T cell receptor beta chains came from one sample sequenced in a study of OX40 agonist ivuxolimab in advanced cancers. Some clones are missing from TCRdb's copy, which holds only in-frame ones; the method was immunoSEQ multiplex PCR. The sample lists 40,000 to 45,000 clones; approximately 78% were seen once. The sample in question was CD4+ or CD8+ T cells sorted from blood, obtained in a trial of the OX40 agonist ivuxolimab. The receptors come from an adult with an advanced solid tumor such as melanoma, head and neck, liver or kidney cancer.

This chain links TRBV7-9 with TRBJ1-1; D gene uncertain. The CDR3 consists of 13 residues. Germline V lookup: CDR1 SEHNR, CDR2 FQNEAQ (reference sequence). The V end was cut by 5 bases, the J end by 1 base, with 8 bases between. CDR3 protein: CASSAQENTEAFF. For the CDR3, the DNA is TGTGCCAGCAGCGCGCAGGAGAACACTGAAGCTTTCTTT.

V and J are TRBV7-2 and TRBJ2-2; 9 nucleotides align to TRBD2. J lost 4 bases, V lost 2 bases, and 11 bases had no gene match. The CDR3 is 18 amino acids. The germline V gene has CDR1 SGHTA and CDR2 FQGNSA. For the CDR3, the DNA is TGTGCCAGCAGCTTACGATTTAATAGCGGGAGAGTCACCGGGGAGCTGTTTTTT. As protein: CASSLRFNSGRVTGELFF.

V and J are TRBV2 and TRBJ1-2; D perhaps matches TRBD1 (6 bases). The CDR3 length is 15 residues. The germline V and J ends were trimmed by 6 bases and 8 bases, with 22 bases remaining between them. CDR1 SNHLY and CDR2 FYNNEI come from the germline V gene. CDR3 nucleotide sequence: TGTGCCAGCAGAGTATACAGGGATGGGGTTGACGGCTACACCTTC. Encoded protein: CASRVYRDGVDGYTF. The full variable domain, rest sourced from reference TRBV2 and TRBJ1-2, is EPEVTQTPSHQVTQMGQEVILRCVPISNHLYFYWYRQILGQKVEFLVSFYNNEISEKSEIFDDQFSVERPDGSNFTLKIRSTKLEDSAMYFCASRVYRDGVDGYTFGSGTRLTVV.

This clone was counted a few times. V usage is TRBV5-1 and J usage is TRBJ2-5, with a possible D match to TRBD1 (5 bases). Trimming removed 2 bases at V and 5 bases at J, with 10 bases between. The CDR3 spans 13 residues. The germline CDR1 and CDR2 sequences are SGHRS and YFSETQ. CDR3 loop: CASSFLGRETQYF. The CDR3, as DNA: TGCGCCAGCAGCTTTTTGGGGCGGGAGACCCAGTACTTC.

The rearrangement uses TRBV4-2 and TRBJ1-2; TRBD1 matches at 7 bases. CDR1 LGHNA and CDR2 YNFKEQ come from the germline V gene. The CDR3 extends over 13 amino acids. V was clipped by 4 bases and J by 8 bases; unmatched bases: 7. CDR3 coding DNA: TGTGCCAGCAGCCGACAGGGTTCCGGGGGCTACACCTTC. Encoded protein: CASSRQGSGGYTF.

This clone was counted a single time. The chain links TRBV5-1 to TRBJ2-1, with TRBD2 matching over 8 bases. Germline CDR1 SGHRS, CDR2 YFSETQ. The CDR3 extends over 14 amino acids. Germline trimming cut 6 bases from V and 5 bases from J; bases unmatched to any gene: 7. The CDR3 here is CASKRLAGDNEQFF. CDR3 bases: TGCGCCAGCAAACGGCTAGCGGGCGACAATGAGCAGTTCTTC.

V is TRBV6-6 and J is TRBJ2-1, with D possibly TRBD1 on 6 matching bases. V lost 7 bases, J lost 0 bases, and 16 bases lay in between. Germline-derived CDR1 and CDR2 are MNHNY and SVGAGI (reference sequence). CDR3 size: 16 residues. CDR3 sequence: CASNKQGPSSYNEQFF. CDR3 DNA sequence: TGTGCCAGCAATAAACAGGGCCCCAGCTCCTACAATGAGCAGTTCTTC.

The table lists this clone with a count of one. The V call is TRBV5-1, the J call TRBJ2-5; 7 bases are shared with TRBD2. The length of the CDR3 is 16 residues. J gave up 2 bases and V 4 bases, and 11 bases lay outside the gene matches. Germline V gene lookup returns CDR1 SGHRS and CDR2 YFSETQ. The CDR3 bases are TGCGCCAGCAGCCCCGGGCTAGCGGCCAATCAAGAGACCCAGTACTTC. It encodes CASSPGLAANQETQYF.